A selection of T cell receptor beta chains follows, all from one sample in a study of shared T cell receptors in the human thymus. Sequencing used immunoSEQ multiplex PCR; TCRdb keeps in-frame clones, though not all of them. The profile shows roughly 700,000 clones, roughly 90% of them singletons. This sample was shared with a second study, whose subject was human thymus T cells.

The sequencing sample was made of thymocytes. These receptor sequences come from a boy under two years old with a congenital heart defect. CDR3s include the opening cysteine and the closing phenylalanine or tryptophan. Fields, in order: clone size, D gene, V gene, J gene, CDR3 protein, CDR3 DNA. D genes are given only for firm matches. Part of the rows lack a size; the others show once, few, many or a class for expanded clones.

.,TRBD2,TRBV6-6,TRBJ2-7,CASSNPFSGIVYEQYF,TGTGCCAGCAGTAACCCGTTTAGCGGGATCGTCTACGAGCAGTACTTC
.,.,TRBV28,TRBJ1-4,CASSGGRQVNEKLFF,TGTGCCAGCAGTGGTGGGAGACAGGTTAATGAAAAACTGTTTTTT
.,TRBD1,TRBV14,TRBJ1-1,CASSSPKSGQGNERDTEAFF,TGTGCCAGCAGCTCACCAAAATCGGGACAGGGTAATGAGCGTGACACTGAAGCTTTCTTT
.,TRBD1,TRBV29-1,TRBJ2-3,CSVGTGASTDTQYF,TGCAGCGTTGGGACAGGGGCTAGCACAGATACGCAGTATTTT
.,.,TRBV6-1,TRBJ1-1,CASSDRRQENTEAFF,TGTGCCAGCAGTGACCGCCGGCAGGAAAACACTGAAGCTTTCTTT
.,TRBD1,TRBV28,TRBJ1-5,CASSLGQGDQPQHF,TGTGCCAGCAGTTTGGGACAGGGGGACCAGCCCCAGCATTTT
.,TRBD2,TRBV11-2,TRBJ2-5,CASSLYVLAGVEETQYF,TGTGCCAGCAGCTTATATGTACTAGCGGGAGTAGAGGAGACCCAGTACTTC
.,TRBD1,TRBV19,TRBJ2-2,CASKSRDRHYTGELFF,TGTGCCAGTAAGAGCCGGGACAGGCACTACACCGGGGAGCTGTTTTTT
few,.,TRBV7-7,TRBJ2-2,CASSQLKGDTGELFF,TGTGCTAGCAGCCAGCTTAAGGGAGACACCGGGGAGCTGTTTTTT
.,.,TRBV28,TRBJ2-2,CASSLCRYGGPNTGELFF,TGTGCCAGCAGTTTATGCAGATACGGGGGACCCAACACCGGGGAGCTGTTTTTT
.,TRBD2,TRBV4-1,TRBJ2-1,CASSRGTTPPLCEQFF,TGCGCCAGCAGCCGGGGGACTACCCCCCCTCTGTGTGAGCAGTTCTTC
.,.,TRBV5-1,TRBJ2-7,CASSLAGSYEQYF,TGCGCCAGCAGCTTGGCCGGGTCCTACGAGCAGTACTTC
.,.,TRBV27,TRBJ2-2,CASTRDISGELFF,TGTGCCAGCACCCGGGACATTAGCGGGGAGCTGTTTTTT
.,TRBD2,TRBV7-2,TRBJ2-7,CASRGSGSSYEQYF,TGTGCCAGCAGGGGTAGCGGGAGCTCCTACGAGCAGTACTTC
.,.,TRBV7-7,TRBJ2-3,CASSFPLAGDTQYF,TGTGCCAGCAGCTTTCCACTAGCCGGGGATACGCAGTATTTT
.,.,TRBV19,TRBJ2-7,CASSIMVSTAYEQYF,TGTGCCAGTAGTATAATGGTTAGCACTGCCTACGAGCAGTACTTC
.,.,TRBV7-6,TRBJ2-2,CASSWGLQPGELFF,TGTGCCAGCAGCTGGGGACTCCAGCCCGGGGAGCTGTTTTTT
.,.,TRBV28,TRBJ2-7,CASRQSRLNYEQYF,TGTGCCAGCCGACAGTCTAGGCTAAACTACGAGCAGTACTTC
.,.,TRBV27,TRBJ2-7,CASSLRTYSYEQYF,TGTGCCAGCAGTTTACGCACCTACTCCTACGAGCAGTACTTC
.,.,TRBV30,TRBJ2-3,CAWDVPGRGGYF,TGTGCCTGGGACGTGCCGGGACGGGGAGGGTATTTT
.,.,TRBV10-1,TRBJ2-7,CASSDRGSYEQYF,TGCGCCAGCAGTGACAGGGGATCCTACGAGCAGTACTTC
.,.,TRBV9,TRBJ1-2,CASSPLPSGNVFHGYTF,TGTGCCAGCAGCCCCCTACCTTCGGGGAACGTTTTCCATGGCTACACCTTC
.,.,TRBV6-4,TRBJ1-1,CASTMNTEAFF,TGTGCCAGCACAATGAACACTGAAGCTTTCTTT